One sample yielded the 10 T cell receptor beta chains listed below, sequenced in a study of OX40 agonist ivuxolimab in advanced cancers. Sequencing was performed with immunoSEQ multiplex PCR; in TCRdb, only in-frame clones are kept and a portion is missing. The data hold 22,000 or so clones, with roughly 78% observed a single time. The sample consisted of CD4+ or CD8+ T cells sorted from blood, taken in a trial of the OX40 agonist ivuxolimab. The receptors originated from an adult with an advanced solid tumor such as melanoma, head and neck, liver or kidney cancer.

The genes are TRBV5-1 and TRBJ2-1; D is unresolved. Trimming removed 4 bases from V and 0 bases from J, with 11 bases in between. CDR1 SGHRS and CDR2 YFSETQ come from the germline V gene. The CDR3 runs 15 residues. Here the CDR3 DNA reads TGCGCCAGCAGCGAGGACGGAAGCTCCTACAATGAGCAGTTCTTC. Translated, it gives CASSEDGSSYNEQFF.

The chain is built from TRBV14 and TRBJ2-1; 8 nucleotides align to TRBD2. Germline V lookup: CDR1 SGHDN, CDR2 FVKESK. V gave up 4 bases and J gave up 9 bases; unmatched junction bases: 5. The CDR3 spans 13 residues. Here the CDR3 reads CASSRGLGSEQFF. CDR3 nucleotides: TGTGCCAGCAGCCGGGGACTAGGATCTGAGCAGTTCTTC.

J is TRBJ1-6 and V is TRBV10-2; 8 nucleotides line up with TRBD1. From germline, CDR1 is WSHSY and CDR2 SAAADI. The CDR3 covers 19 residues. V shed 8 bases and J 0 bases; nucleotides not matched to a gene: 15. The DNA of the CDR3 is TGCGCCAGCCGACAGGGGAGAGGAAGAGGAGGCTCCTATAATTCACCCCTCCACTTT. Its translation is CASRQGRGRGGSYNSPLHF.

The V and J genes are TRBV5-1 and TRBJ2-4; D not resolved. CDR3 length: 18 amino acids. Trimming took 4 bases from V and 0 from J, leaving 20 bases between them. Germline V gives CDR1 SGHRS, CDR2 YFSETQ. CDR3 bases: TGCGCCAGCAGCCTACAGTTGGTGCAGACACGAGCCAAAAACATTCAGTACTTC. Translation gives CASSLQLVQTRAKNIQYF.

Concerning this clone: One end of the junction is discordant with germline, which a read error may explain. For the CDR3, the DNA is TGTGCCAGCAGCTTGAATTGGGGAGCCAGGGAGACCCAGTACTTC. It codes for CASSLNWGARETQYF. The chain couples TRBV5-1 to TRBJ2-5; maybe TRBD2 (5 bases). Germline V CDR1 and CDR2: SGHRS, YFSETQ. The CDR3 is made up of 15 amino acids.

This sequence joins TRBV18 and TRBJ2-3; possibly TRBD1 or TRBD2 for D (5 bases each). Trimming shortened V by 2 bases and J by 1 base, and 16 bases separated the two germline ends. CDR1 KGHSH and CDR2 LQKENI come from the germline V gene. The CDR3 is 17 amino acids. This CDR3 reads CASSPIGAGTRTDTQYF. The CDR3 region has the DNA TGTGCCAGCTCACCAATCGGGGCGGGCACCCGCACAGATACGCAGTATTTT.

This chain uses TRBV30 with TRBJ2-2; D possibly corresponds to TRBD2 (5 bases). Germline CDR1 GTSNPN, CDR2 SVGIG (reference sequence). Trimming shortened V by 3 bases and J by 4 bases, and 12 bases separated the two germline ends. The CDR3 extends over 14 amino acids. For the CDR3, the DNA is TGTGCCTGGAGGCCGGGGAAGACCACCGGGGAGCTGTTTTTT. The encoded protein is CAWRPGKTTGELFF.

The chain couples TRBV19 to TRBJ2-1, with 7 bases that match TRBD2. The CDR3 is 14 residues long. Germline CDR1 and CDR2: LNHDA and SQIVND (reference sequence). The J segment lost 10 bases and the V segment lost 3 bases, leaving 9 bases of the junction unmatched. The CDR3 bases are TGTGCCAGTAGTATCGCTAGCGGCTTCCGGGAGCAGTTCTTC. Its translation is CASSIASGFREQFF.

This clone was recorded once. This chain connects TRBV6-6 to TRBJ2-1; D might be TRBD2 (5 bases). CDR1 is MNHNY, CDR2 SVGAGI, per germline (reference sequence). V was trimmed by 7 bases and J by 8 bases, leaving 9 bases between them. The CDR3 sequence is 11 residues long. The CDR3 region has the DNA TGTGCCAGCACCACTAGTTATGAGCAGTTCTTC. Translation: CASTTSYEQFF.

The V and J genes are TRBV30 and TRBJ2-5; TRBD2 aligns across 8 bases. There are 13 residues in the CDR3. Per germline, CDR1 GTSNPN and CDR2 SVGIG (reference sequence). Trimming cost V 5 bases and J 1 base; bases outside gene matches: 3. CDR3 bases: TGTGCCTGGTCCAGCGGGGGCCAAGAGACCCAGTACTTC. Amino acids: CAWSSGGQETQYF.